The clone carrying this T cell receptor beta chain has just a few counts. The antigen is unknown. V lost 0 bases, J lost 1 base, and 6 bases lay in between. CDR3 length: 15 amino acids. CDR1 and CDR2 (germline): SGHTA, FQGNSA. One entry per CDR3 protein, called by TCRdb with MiXCR from the 5' RACE reads. There are tens of thousands of distinct CDR3 sequences in the sample; over 9% occur only once, and 20% to 25% lies in the top ten. The data originate from a study of T-cell memory formation after mild COVID-19. Study-wide points: Pre-infection memory already had some responding clones, implying cross-reactive memory joined.

This TCR was recovered from a man in his late teens or twenties who had mild COVID-19 (a few samples of this study predate the infection). Cell type and time point are not known. The rearrangement uses TRBV7-2 and TRBJ2-2; D is unclear. Source material: PBMCs or a T cell subset sorted from them (not recorded which). The CDR3, as DNA: TGTGCCAGCAGCTTAGCGTCACGGAACACCGGGGAGCTGTTTTTT. Amino acids: CASSLASRNTGELFF.